The clone carrying this TCR beta chain has just a few counts. This sample was included in a study of PD-L1 blockade in urothelial cancer. Sequencing was performed with immunoSEQ multiplex PCR; in TCRdb, only in-frame clones are kept and a portion is missing. The sample carries 85,000 to 100,000 clones, around 90% recorded once. The V gene's germline CDR1 is LNHDA and CDR2 SQIVND (reference sequence). Losses at the gene ends were 1 base for V and 2 bases for J; bases not matched to a gene: 2. CDR3 length: 15 residues. Time point described: pretreatment peripheral blood. This material consisted of PBMCs, taken around atezolizumab (anti-PD-L1) treatment. This receptor was taken from a man between 60 and 70 years old with urothelial cancer. The V call is TRBV19, the J call TRBJ2-5, with 9 nucleotides matching TRBD2. In DNA, the CDR3 is TGTGCCAGTAGTATAGCGACTAGCGGACAAGAGACCCAGTACTTC. Encoded protein: CASSIATSGQETQYF.